The rows below give T cell receptor beta chains drawn from one sample of a study of T cells after yellow fever vaccination. Each CDR3 protein is one row after TCRdb ran MiXCR on the 5' RACE reads. The sample lists under 600,000 distinct CDR3 sequences; roughly 12% were seen once. The material sequenced was PBMCs, taken on the day of the yellow fever booster vaccination. The receptor set was obtained from a man aged 25-45 years who received the YFV17D yellow fever vaccine. Each CDR3 is given with its conserved first and last residue. The D gene is left open where the match is weak. Clone size is shown for a subset of rows, as once, few, many or a class of expanded clone.

d_gene: TRBD1
v_gene: TRBV12-3/TRBV12-4
abundance: .
len: 15
j_gene: TRBJ2-2
CDR3nt: TGTGCCAGCAGTTTTGGGACAGGGGGCGTCGGGGAGCTGTTTTTT
CDR3aa: CASSFGTGGVGELFF

d_gene: .
v_gene: TRBV7-2
abundance: few
len: 14
j_gene: TRBJ2-7
CDR3nt: TGTGCCAGCAGCCCATTCCCAGGGCTCTACGAGCAGTACTTC
CDR3aa: CASSPFPGLYEQYF

d_gene: TRBD2
v_gene: TRBV27
abundance: few
len: 16
j_gene: TRBJ2-7
CDR3nt: TGTGCCAGCAGTTTATCTGGGACTAGCGGAGGCTACGAGCAGTACTTC
CDR3aa: CASSLSGTSGGYEQYF

d_gene: .
v_gene: TRBV7-2
abundance: .
len: 15
j_gene: TRBJ2-3
CDR3nt: TGTGCCAGCACCCTTGGAGGGGCTAGCACAGATACGCAGTATTTT
CDR3aa: CASTLGGASTDTQYF

d_gene: TRBD2
v_gene: TRBV24-1
abundance: few
len: 16
j_gene: TRBJ2-1
CDR3nt: TGTGCCACCAGTCCATCAGGGCGGGGGACCTACAATGAGCAGTTCTTC
CDR3aa: CATSPSGRGTYNEQFF

d_gene: .
v_gene: TRBV7-2
abundance: few
len: 15
j_gene: TRBJ2-1
CDR3nt: TGTGCCAGCAGCTCGGGGTCTTCTACCTACAATGAGCAGTTCTTC
CDR3aa: CASSSGSSTYNEQFF

d_gene: TRBD2
v_gene: TRBV19
abundance: .
len: 19
j_gene: TRBJ2-7
CDR3nt: TGTGCCAGTAGTGTCTTGGGCGGGAGGGCCTCTACAGGGACCTACGAGCAGTACTTC
CDR3aa: CASSVLGGRASTGTYEQYF

d_gene: .
v_gene: TRBV10-2
abundance: many
len: 14
j_gene: TRBJ2-3
CDR3nt: TGCGCCAGCAGTGGGGTTACTAGCACAGATACGCAGTATTTT
CDR3aa: CASSGVTSTDTQYF

d_gene: TRBD1
v_gene: TRBV24-1
abundance: .
len: 15
j_gene: TRBJ1-1
CDR3nt: TGTGCCACCAGTGATCCCCGGACAGGGGGGACTGAAGCTTTCTTT
CDR3aa: CATSDPRTGGTEAFF

d_gene: .
v_gene: TRBV30
abundance: few
len: 12
j_gene: TRBJ1-2
CDR3nt: TGTGCCTGGACCTTTGGACGGCGTGGCTACACCTTC
CDR3aa: CAWTFGRRGYTF

d_gene: TRBD2
v_gene: TRBV20-1
abundance: .
len: 16
j_gene: TRBJ2-1
CDR3nt: TGCAGTGCTAGAGATAGCTTAGCGGGCTCCTACAATGAGCAGTTCTTC
CDR3aa: CSARDSLAGSYNEQFF

d_gene: .
v_gene: TRBV5-1
abundance: many
len: 14
j_gene: TRBJ2-3
CDR3nt: TGCGCCAGCAGCTTGGAAGGCGTGGCAGATACGCAGTATTTT
CDR3aa: CASSLEGVADTQYF

d_gene: .
v_gene: TRBV7-6
abundance: few
len: 15
j_gene: TRBJ2-1
CDR3nt: TGTGCCAGCAGCTTTGGAGGGGTGGATTACAATGAGCAGTTCTTC
CDR3aa: CASSFGGVDYNEQFF

d_gene: TRBD2
v_gene: TRBV20-1
abundance: .
len: 17
j_gene: TRBJ2-1
CDR3nt: TGCAGTGCTAGAGATAATCAGGCGAGACTAGCGGGGAGGGAGCAGTTCTTC
CDR3aa: CSARDNQARLAGREQFF

d_gene: TRBD1
v_gene: TRBV7-3
abundance: many
len: 13
j_gene: TRBJ2-7
CDR3nt: TGTGCCAGCAGCTCGACAGGGGGCTACGAGCAGTACTTC
CDR3aa: CASSSTGGYEQYF

d_gene: TRBD2
v_gene: TRBV7-2
abundance: few
len: 16
j_gene: TRBJ2-7
CDR3nt: TGTGCCAGCAGCTTAGGACCGGCGGGAGGGGGCTACGAGCAGTACTTC
CDR3aa: CASSLGPAGGGYEQYF